The 13 T cell receptor beta chains reported below all come from one sample, sequenced in a study of blood T cell repertoires in COVID-19. Method: immunoSEQ multiplex PCR; TCRdb's copy keeps in-frame clones and lacks some. The sample lists 450,000 or so clones; about 90% were seen once. The sample consisted of peripheral blood. These receptors were taken from a man younger than 35 with COVID-19, enrolled during active disease.

V gene TRBV5-4 combines with J gene TRBJ2-1, with 10 bases identical to TRBD1. The germline gives CDR1 SGHNT, CDR2 YYREEE (reference sequence). The CDR3 sequence is 18 residues long. V trimming: 1 base; J trimming: 5 bases; junction bases outside the gene matches: 12. CDR3 loop: CASSLIWGAGQGNNEQFF. CDR3 nucleotides: TGTGCCAGCAGCTTGATATGGGGCGCGGGACAGGGGAACAATGAGCAGTTCTTC.

This clone was detected once. The V and J genes are TRBV6-7 and TRBJ2-2; unclear D gene. TRBV6-7 is reported as an ORF; its role is uncertain. The V and J ends lost 4 bases and 6 bases respectively, with 15 bases between them. There are 15 residues in the CDR3. The CDR3 reads CASSCSGTRPGELFF. The CDR3 DNA sequence: TGTGCCAGCAGTTGTTCAGGAACCCGGCCCGGGGAGCTGTTTTTT.

The V gene is TRBV11-2, the J gene TRBJ1-4, with TRBD1 matching 10 bases. V lost 3 bases, J lost 6 bases, and 10 bases stayed unmatched. This CDR3 comprises 17 residues. From germline, CDR1 is SGHAT and CDR2 FQNNGV. CDR3 in DNA: TGTGCCAGCAGCTTGGGCGACAGGGGGCGCCCCGATGAAAAACTGTTTTTT. Protein: CASSLGDRGRPDEKLFF.

This chain links TRBV29-1 with TRBJ2-7, with TRBD2 as a possible D gene (6 bases). The CDR3 contains 11 residues. Trimming removed 4 bases from V and 5 bases from J, with 9 bases in between. The germline CDR1 and CDR2 sequences are SQVTM and ANQGSEA. The chain's CDR3 is CSVGEVDEQYF. Written as DNA, the CDR3 is TGCAGCGTTGGGGAGGTCGACGAGCAGTACTTC.

The rearrangement links TRBV5-1 to TRBJ2-1, with 9 positions matching TRBD2. V shed 1 base and J 2 bases; nucleotides not matched to a gene: 7. The CDR3 is made up of 17 amino acids. CDR1 and CDR2 from the germline V gene are SGHRS and YFSETQ. The CDR3 DNA is TGCGCCAGCAGCTTGACTAGCGGGTCCTATACCTACAATGAGCAGTTCTTC. This codes for CASSLTSGSYTYNEQFF.

The chain employs TRBV24-1 and TRBJ2-5; D uncertain. The CDR3 totals 14 residues. Trimming cost V 4 bases and J 5 bases, with 13 bases left between them. Germline CDR1 and CDR2: KGHDR and SFDVKD. The CDR3 here is CATSEPLSPETQYF. The DNA of the CDR3 is TGTGCCACCAGTGAGCCCCTAAGCCCGGAGACCCAGTACTTC.

The chain recombines TRBV11-3 with TRBJ2-7; maybe TRBD2 (6 bases). CDR1 is SGHNT, CDR2 YENEEA, per germline. CDR3 length: 17 residues. V dropped 5 bases and J dropped 4 bases, with 24 bases sitting between them. CDR3 in DNA: TGTGCCAGCAGCCCCGCCCAAAGGAGGGCCGGGGGATACGAGCAGTACTTC. Its translation: CASSPAQRRAGGYEQYF.

The V gene is TRBV11-2, the J gene TRBJ1-3, with 7 bases aligning to TRBD1. The CDR3 totals 15 residues. J lost 0 bases, V lost 5 bases, and 4 bases had no gene match. Germline V gene lookup returns CDR1 SGHAT and CDR2 FQNNGV. The CDR3 protein is CASSRGLSSGNTIYF. The CDR3 DNA sequence: TGTGCCAGCAGCAGGGGGCTAAGCTCTGGAAACACCATATATTTT.

The rearrangement links TRBV30 to TRBJ2-5, with D perhaps TRBD1 (5 bases). Between the trimmed V and J ends, which lost 4 bases and 5 bases, there was a span of 17 bases. Germline V gives CDR1 GTSNPN, CDR2 SVGIG (reference sequence). This CDR3 is 14 amino acids long. The CDR3 nucleotides are TGTGCCTGGACAGGCAGGGCCGTTACGGAGACCCAGTACTTC. Its translation: CAWTGRAVTETQYF.

This clone was seen a single time. This sequence joins TRBV5-1 and TRBJ1-6, with 9 bases that match TRBD1. Per the germline V gene, CDR1 is SGHRS and CDR2 is YFSETQ. The CDR3 contains 18 residues. With 1 base clipped from V and 0 bases from J, the junction kept 5 bases outside the gene matches. The CDR3 sequence is CASSLSGTGSSYNSPLHF. For the CDR3, the DNA is TGCGCCAGCAGCTTGAGTGGGACAGGGAGCTCCTATAATTCACCCCTCCACTTT.

This chain links TRBV3-1 (or the pseudogene TRBV3-2) with TRBJ1-4, with D perhaps matching TRBD1 (5 bases). The CDR3 loop spans 12 amino acids. Germline V lookup: CDR1 LGHDT, CDR2 YNNKEL (reference sequence). The V and J ends lost 4 bases and 8 bases respectively, with 8 bases between them. CDR3 sequence: CASSPRGEKLFF. DNA for the CDR3: TGTGCCAGCAGCCCCCGGGGGGAAAAACTGTTTTTT.

The J gene is TRBJ2-1, the V gene TRBV6-1; 8 bases agree with TRBD2. The V segment lost 1 base and the J segment 6 bases; nucleotides outside the gene matches: 14. The CDR3 length is 18 residues. Per the germline V gene, CDR1 is MNHNS and CDR2 is SASEGT. The CDR3 spells CASSEEAGTSIPRNEQFF. CDR3 nucleotide sequence: TGTGCCAGCAGTGAAGAGGCCGGGACTAGTATCCCACGCAATGAGCAGTTCTTC.

The chain carries TRBV7-2 and TRBJ2-7; 9 bases match TRBD2. V shed 1 base and J 4 bases; nucleotides not matched to a gene: 5. This CDR3 is 15 amino acids long. Germline loops: CDR1 SGHTA, CDR2 FQGNSA. CDR3 amino acids: CASSLEVSGGYEQYF. CDR3 bases: TGTGCCAGCAGCTTAGAAGTTAGCGGGGGATACGAGCAGTACTTC.